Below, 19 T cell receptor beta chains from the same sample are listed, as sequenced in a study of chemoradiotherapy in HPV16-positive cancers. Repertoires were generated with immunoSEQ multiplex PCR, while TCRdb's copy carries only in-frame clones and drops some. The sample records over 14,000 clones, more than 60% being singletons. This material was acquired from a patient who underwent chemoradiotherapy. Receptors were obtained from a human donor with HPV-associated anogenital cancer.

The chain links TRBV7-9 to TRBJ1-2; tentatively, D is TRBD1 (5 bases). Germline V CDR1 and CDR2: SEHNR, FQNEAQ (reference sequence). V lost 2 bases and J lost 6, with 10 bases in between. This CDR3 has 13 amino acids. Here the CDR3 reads CASSLTGSNGYTF. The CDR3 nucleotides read TGTGCCAGCAGCTTAACAGGCTCGAATGGCTACACCTTC.

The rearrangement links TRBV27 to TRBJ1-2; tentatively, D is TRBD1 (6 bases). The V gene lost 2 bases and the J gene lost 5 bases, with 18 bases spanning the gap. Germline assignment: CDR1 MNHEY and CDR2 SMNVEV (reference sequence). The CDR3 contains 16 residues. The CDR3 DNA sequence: TGTGCCAGCAGTTTAAGGGTGGGGGCGTCCGTTTATGGCTACACCTTC. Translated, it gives CASSLRVGASVYGYTF.

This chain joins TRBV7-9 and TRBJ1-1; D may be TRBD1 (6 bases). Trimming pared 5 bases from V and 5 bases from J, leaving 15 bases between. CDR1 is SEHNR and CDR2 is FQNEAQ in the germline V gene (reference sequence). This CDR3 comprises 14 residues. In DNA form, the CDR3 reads TGTGCCAGCAGCCCCCGACAGGTTCGGACTGAAGCTTTCTTT. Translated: CASSPRQVRTEAFF.

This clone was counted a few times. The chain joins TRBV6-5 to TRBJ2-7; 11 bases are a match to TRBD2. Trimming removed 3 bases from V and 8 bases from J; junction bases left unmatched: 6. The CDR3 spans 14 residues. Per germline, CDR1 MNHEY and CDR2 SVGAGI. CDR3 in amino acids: CASSYSGGAVKQYF. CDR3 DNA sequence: TGTGCCAGCAGTTATAGCGGGGGGGCGGTTAAGCAGTACTTC.

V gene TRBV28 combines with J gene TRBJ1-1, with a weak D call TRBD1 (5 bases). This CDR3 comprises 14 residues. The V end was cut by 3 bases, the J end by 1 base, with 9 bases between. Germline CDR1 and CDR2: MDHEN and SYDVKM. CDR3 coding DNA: TGTGCCAGCAGTTTGGTACAGGCGAACACTGAAGCTTTCTTT. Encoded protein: CASSLVQANTEAFF.

The CDR3 sequence: CASSPVPRAKGNTIYF. The CDR3 DNA sequence: TGTGCCAGCAGCCCCGTGCCCCGGGCGAAGGGAAACACCATATATTTT. The chain uses TRBV11-2 and TRBJ1-3; D is ambiguous. The CDR3 totals 16 residues. Germline CDR1 SGHAT, CDR2 FQNNGV. V lost 5 bases to trimming and J lost 4 bases, with 18 bases between them.

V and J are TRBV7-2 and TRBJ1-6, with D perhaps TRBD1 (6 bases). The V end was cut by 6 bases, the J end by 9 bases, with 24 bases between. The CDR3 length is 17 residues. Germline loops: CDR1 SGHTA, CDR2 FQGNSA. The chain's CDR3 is CASSPNGGGLGGSPLHF. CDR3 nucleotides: TGTGCCAGCAGTCCCAATGGGGGGGGACTAGGGGGTTCACCCCTCCACTTT.

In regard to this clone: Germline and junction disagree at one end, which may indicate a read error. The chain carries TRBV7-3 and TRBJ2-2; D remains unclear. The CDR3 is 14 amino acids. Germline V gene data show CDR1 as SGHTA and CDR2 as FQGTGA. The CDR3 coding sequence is TGTGCCAGCAGCTTATCGGCGAACACCAGGGAGCTGTTTTTT. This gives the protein CASSLSANTRELFF.

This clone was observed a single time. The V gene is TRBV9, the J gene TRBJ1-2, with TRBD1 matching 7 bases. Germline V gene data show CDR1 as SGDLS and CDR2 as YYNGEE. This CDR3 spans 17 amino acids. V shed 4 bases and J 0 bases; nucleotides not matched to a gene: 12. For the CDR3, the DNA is TGTGCCAGCAGCCTGGGAAGGGCGACAGGGTCTAACTATGGCTACACCTTC. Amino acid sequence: CASSLGRATGSNYGYTF.

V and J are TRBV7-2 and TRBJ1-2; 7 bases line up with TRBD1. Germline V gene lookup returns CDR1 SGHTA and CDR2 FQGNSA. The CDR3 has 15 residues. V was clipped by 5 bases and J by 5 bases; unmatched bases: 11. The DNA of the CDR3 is TGTGCCAGCAGCCCCCAGGGGGACCCTATGTATGGCTACACCTTC. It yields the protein CASSPQGDPMYGYTF.

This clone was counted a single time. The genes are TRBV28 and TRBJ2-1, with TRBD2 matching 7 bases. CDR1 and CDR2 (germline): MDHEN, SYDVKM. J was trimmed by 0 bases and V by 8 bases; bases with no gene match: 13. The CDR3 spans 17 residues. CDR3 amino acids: CASHEAGAGVSYNEQFF. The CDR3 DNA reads TGTGCCAGCCACGAAGCAGGTGCGGGGGTCTCCTACAATGAGCAGTTCTTC.

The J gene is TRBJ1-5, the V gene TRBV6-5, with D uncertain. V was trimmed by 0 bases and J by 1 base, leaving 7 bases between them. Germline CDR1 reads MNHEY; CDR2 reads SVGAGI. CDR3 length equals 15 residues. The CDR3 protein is CASSYSRVSNQPQHF. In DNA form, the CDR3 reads TGTGCCAGCAGTTACTCAAGGGTGAGCAATCAGCCCCAGCATTTT.

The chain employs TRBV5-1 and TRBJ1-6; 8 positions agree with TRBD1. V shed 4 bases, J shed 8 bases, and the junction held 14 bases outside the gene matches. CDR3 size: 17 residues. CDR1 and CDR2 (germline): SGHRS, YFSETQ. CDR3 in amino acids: CASSPQASGTGDSPLHF. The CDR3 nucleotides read TGCGCCAGCAGCCCGCAGGCGTCCGGGACAGGTGATTCACCCCTCCACTTT. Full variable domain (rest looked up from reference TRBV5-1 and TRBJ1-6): KAGVTQTPRYLIKTRGQQVTLSCSPISGHRSVSWYQQTPGQGLQFLFEYFSETQRNKGNFPGRFSGRQFSNSRSEMNVSTLELGDSALYLCASSPQASGTGDSPLHFGNGTRLTVT.

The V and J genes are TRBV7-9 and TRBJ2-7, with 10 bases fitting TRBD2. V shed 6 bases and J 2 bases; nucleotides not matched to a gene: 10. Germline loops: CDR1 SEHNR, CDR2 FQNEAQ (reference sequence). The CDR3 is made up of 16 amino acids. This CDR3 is CASSLGLAAVPYEQYF. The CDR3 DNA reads TGTGCCAGCAGTCTCGGACTAGCGGCTGTACCCTACGAGCAGTACTTC.

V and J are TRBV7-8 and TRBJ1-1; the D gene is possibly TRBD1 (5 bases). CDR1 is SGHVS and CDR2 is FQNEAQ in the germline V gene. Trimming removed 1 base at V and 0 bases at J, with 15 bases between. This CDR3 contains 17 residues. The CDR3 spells CASSLEGIWEVNTEAFF. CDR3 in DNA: TGTGCCAGCAGCTTAGAGGGGATATGGGAGGTGAACACTGAAGCTTTCTTT.

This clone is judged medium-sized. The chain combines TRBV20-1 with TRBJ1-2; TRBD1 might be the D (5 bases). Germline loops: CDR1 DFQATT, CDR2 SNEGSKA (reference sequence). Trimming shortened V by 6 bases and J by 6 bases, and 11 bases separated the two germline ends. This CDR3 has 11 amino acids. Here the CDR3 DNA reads TGCAGTGCCTTAAACAGGAATGGCTACACCTTC. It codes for CSALNRNGYTF.

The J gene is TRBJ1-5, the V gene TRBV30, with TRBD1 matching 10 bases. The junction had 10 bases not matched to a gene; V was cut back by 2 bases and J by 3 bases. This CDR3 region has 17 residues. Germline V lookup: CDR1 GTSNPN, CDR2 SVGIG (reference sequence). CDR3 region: CAWSSGQGNGANQPQHF. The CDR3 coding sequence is TGTGCCTGGAGTTCGGGACAGGGGAACGGGGCCAATCAGCCCCAGCATTTT.

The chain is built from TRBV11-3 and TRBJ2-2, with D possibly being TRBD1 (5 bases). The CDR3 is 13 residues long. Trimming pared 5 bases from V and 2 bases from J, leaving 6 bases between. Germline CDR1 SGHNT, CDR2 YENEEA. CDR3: CASSDRNTGELFF. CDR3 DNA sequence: TGTGCCAGCAGCGACAGAAACACCGGGGAGCTGTTTTTT.

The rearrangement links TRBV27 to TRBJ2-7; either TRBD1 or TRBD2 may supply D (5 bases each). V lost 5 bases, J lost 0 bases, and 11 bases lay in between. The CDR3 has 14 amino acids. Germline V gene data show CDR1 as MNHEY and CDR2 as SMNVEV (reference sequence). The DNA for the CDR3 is TGTGCCAGCAGTCCTCTAGGGACCTCCTACGAGCAGTACTTC. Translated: CASSPLGTSYEQYF.